The 26 T cell receptor beta chains below were found in one sample sequenced in a study of beta chain features in type 1 diabetes. Investigators reverse transcribed all isolated RNA, so they sequenced expressed TCRB transcripts. Profiling relied on immunoSEQ multiplex PCR, and the TCRdb table lists in-frame clones only, not all of them. The sample lists 130,000 to 150,000 clones; 48% were seen once. Source material: Tregs from blood. Source of these receptors: a man in his late teens or twenties in good health.

The V and J genes are TRBV20-1 and TRBJ2-1; 7 bases are a match to TRBD2. The CDR3 spans 10 residues. The V gene end was trimmed by 5 bases and the J gene end by 12 bases; junction bases not matched to a gene: 4. The V gene's germline CDR1 is DFQATT and CDR2 SNEGSKA (reference sequence). DNA of the CDR3: TGCAGTGCTTCCGGGACTATGCAGTTCTTC. Translating gives CSASGTMQFF.

The chain uses TRBV6-5 and TRBJ1-5, with D maybe TRBD1 (6 bases). Trimming cost V 8 bases and J 4 bases, with 15 bases left between them. The CDR3 spans 14 residues. The germline V gene has CDR1 MNHEY and CDR2 SVGAGI. The CDR3 sequence is CASRGGPANQPQHF. For the CDR3, the DNA is TGTGCCAGCCGAGGGGGTCCGGCGAATCAGCCCCAGCATTTT.

The chain recombines TRBV28 with TRBJ1-2; perhaps TRBD1 as D (5 bases). The CDR3 has 16 residues. Germline assignment: CDR1 MDHEN and CDR2 SYDVKM. V dropped 7 bases and J dropped 8 bases, with 26 bases sitting between them. The CDR3 DNA reads TGTGCCAGCATGGTGGGGGGTACCACCGCAACTTCCGGCTACACCTTC. As protein: CASMVGGTTATSGYTF.

This clone was seen a few times. J is TRBJ2-2 and V is TRBV5-4; TRBD2 matches at 12 bases. Germline trimming cut 4 bases from V and 6 bases from J; bases unmatched to any gene: 4. This CDR3 has 15 residues. Germline CDR1 and CDR2: SGHNT and YYREEE (reference sequence). DNA of the CDR3: TGTGCCAGCAGCCCCCGGACTAGCGGGGCCGGGGAGCTGTTTTTT. This gives the protein CASSPRTSGAGELFF. Supplemented by reference TRBV5-4 and TRBJ2-2, the full variable domain reads ETGVTQSPTHLIKTRGQQVTLRCSSQSGHNTVSWYQQALGQGPQFIFQYYREEENGRGNFPPRFSGLQFPNYSSELNVNALELDDSALYLCASSPRTSGAGELFFGEGSRLTVL.

The rearrangement uses TRBV27 and TRBJ1-5, with 9 bases aligning to TRBD1. This CDR3 has 16 residues. Unmatched junction bases numbered 7, after V lost 5 bases and J lost 2 bases. The germline V gene has CDR1 MNHEY and CDR2 SMNVEV (reference sequence). Here the CDR3 reads CASSHVQGAGNQPQHF. In nucleotides, the CDR3 is TGTGCCAGCAGTCACGTACAGGGGGCTGGCAATCAGCCCCAGCATTTT.

The chain recombines TRBV29-1 with TRBJ1-2; 7 nucleotides align to TRBD1. Germline V CDR1 and CDR2: SQVTM, ANQGSEA. The V and J ends lost 4 bases and 2 bases, in that order; junction bases with no gene match: 10. The CDR3 consists of 15 residues. The CDR3: CSVVDPGGNNYGYTF. The CDR3 DNA sequence: TGCAGCGTTGTAGATCCAGGGGGAAACAACTATGGCTACACCTTC.

This clone was detected a few times. The chain couples TRBV28 to TRBJ2-3; the D gene is possibly TRBD2 (6 bases). V gave up 4 bases and J gave up 3 bases, with 11 bases separating them. There are 14 residues in the CDR3. From germline, CDR1 is MDHEN and CDR2 SYDVKM. DNA of the CDR3: TGTGCCAGCAGTTCCCCCGGGAGTACAGATACGCAGTATTTT. Protein: CASSSPGSTDTQYF.

The chain is built from TRBV30 and TRBJ1-5; TRBD1 matches 7 bases. In germline, CDR1 is GTSNPN, CDR2 SVGIG (reference sequence). Unmatched junction bases numbered 5, after V lost 1 base and J lost 5 bases. The CDR3 sequence is 14 residues long. The DNA for the CDR3 is TGTGCCTGGAGTGGTAGGGGGCCTTATCAGCCCCAGCATTTT. Protein: CAWSGRGPYQPQHF.

This clone was seen only a few times. This chain uses TRBV14 with TRBJ1-5; D might be TRBD1 (6 bases). From germline, CDR1 is SGHDN and CDR2 FVKESK. Trimming took off 4 bases at V and 4 bases at J, with 8 bases between the two ends. There are 13 residues in the CDR3. The CDR3 DNA reads TGTGCCAGCAGCCCGGACAGTAATCAGCCCCAGCATTTT. This gives the protein CASSPDSNQPQHF.

This clone was found a few times. The rearrangement links TRBV25-1 to TRBJ2-1; weak D call: TRBD1 (5 bases). This CDR3 has 14 residues. Germline-derived CDR1 and CDR2 are MGHDK and SYGVNS. The V end was cut by 1 base, the J end by 7 bases, with 11 bases between. The CDR3 sequence is CASSEWAGMNEQFF. In DNA form, the CDR3 reads TGTGCCAGCAGTGAATGGGCAGGGATGAATGAGCAGTTCTTC.

This clone occurred a few times. The chain carries TRBV5-1 and TRBJ2-1; D possibly corresponds to TRBD2 (5 bases). Germline V CDR1 and CDR2: SGHRS, YFSETQ. The CDR3 is made up of 15 amino acids. V lost 2 bases and J 2 bases, leaving 11 bases between the germline ends. The CDR3 region is CASSFMAGAYNEQFF. DNA of the CDR3: TGCGCCAGCAGCTTTATGGCGGGCGCCTACAATGAGCAGTTCTTC.

There are a few counts of this clone. The chain combines TRBV6-5 with TRBJ2-1; the match to TRBD2 covers 7 bases. This CDR3 contains 15 residues. V was pared by 7 bases and J by 3 bases, with 9 bases of the junction left unmatched. Germline CDR1 and CDR2: MNHEY and SVGAGI. The DNA of the CDR3 is TGTGCCAGCATGTCCTCCCTAGCGGTCTACAATGAGCAGTTCTTC. As protein: CASMSSLAVYNEQFF.

The chain joins TRBV7-9 to TRBJ2-6; D remains ambiguous. Germline CDR1 and CDR2: SEHNR and FQNEAQ (reference sequence). The CDR3 has 15 amino acids. V was pared by 2 bases and J by 0 bases, with 5 bases between. In DNA form, the CDR3 reads TGTGCCAGCAGCTTACAAGCCTCTGGGGCCAACGTCCTGACTTTC. Residues: CASSLQASGANVLTF.

This clone showed up just a few times. The chain combines TRBV4-2 with TRBJ2-3, with a tentative D call TRBD2 (6 bases). V was clipped by 0 bases and J by 1 base, with 11 bases between them. The CDR3 runs 16 residues. Per germline, CDR1 LGHNA and CDR2 YNFKEQ. DNA for the CDR3: TGTGCCAGCAGCCAAGATTGGGGCGGGGGCACAGATACGCAGTATTTT. It codes for CASSQDWGGGTDTQYF.

A few counts support this clone. The J gene is TRBJ2-7, the V gene TRBV7-2, with 16 bases aligning to TRBD2. The germline CDR1 and CDR2 sequences are SGHTA and FQGNSA. The CDR3 covers 16 residues. The J segment lost 7 bases and the V segment lost 4 bases, leaving 7 bases of the junction unmatched. CDR3 sequence reads: CASSSGLAGGQWEQYF. CDR3 nucleotides: TGTGCCAGCAGCTCGGGACTAGCGGGGGGGCAGTGGGAGCAGTACTTC.

The J gene is TRBJ1-5, the V gene TRBV7-2, with 8 bases identical to TRBD1. After removal of 5 bases from V and 4 bases from J, the junction contained 7 bases not matched to a gene. The CDR3 is 15 residues long. Per the germline V gene, CDR1 is SGHTA and CDR2 is FQGNSA. CDR3 region: CASSIGGTGNQPQHF. Here the CDR3 DNA reads TGTGCCAGCAGCATAGGGGGGACAGGTAATCAGCCCCAGCATTTT.

The V gene is TRBV5-1, the J gene TRBJ2-3; a possible D gene is TRBD2 (6 bases). This CDR3 contains 15 residues. Trimming left V 2 bases short and J 1 base short, with 11 bases between. Germline CDR1 is SGHRS and CDR2 is YFSETQ. The CDR3 here is CASSFGGAGTDTQYF. For the CDR3, the DNA is TGCGCCAGCAGCTTCGGAGGGGCCGGCACAGATACGCAGTATTTT.

J is TRBJ2-7 and V is TRBV19, with D possibly being TRBD1 (6 bases). Trimming pared 3 bases from V and 1 base from J, leaving 10 bases between. The CDR3 loop spans 14 amino acids. CDR1 is LNHDA and CDR2 is SQIVND in the germline V gene (reference sequence). The CDR3 region has the DNA TGTGCCAGTAGTATTCAGGGGAATTCCTACGAGCAGTACTTC. Translated: CASSIQGNSYEQYF. Based on the CDR3 plus reference TRBV19 and TRBJ2-7, the full variable domain is DGGITQSPKYLFRKEGQNVTLSCEQNLNHDAMYWYRQDPGQGLRLIYYSQIVNDFQKGDIAEGYSVSREKKESFPLTVTSAQKNPTAFYLCASSIQGNSYEQYFGPGTRLTVT.

The chain uses TRBV7-3 and TRBJ2-5, with 8 bases that match TRBD2. The V and J ends lost 8 bases and 5 bases, in that order; junction bases with no gene match: 10. This CDR3 region has 14 residues. Germline CDR1 is SGHTA and CDR2 is FQGTGA. CDR3 residues: CASGSGALGETQYF. CDR3 coding DNA: TGTGCCAGCGGTAGCGGGGCTCTAGGGGAGACCCAGTACTTC.

This clone was detected only once. The chain is built from TRBV28 and TRBJ2-7; the match to TRBD1 covers 8 bases. Per germline, CDR1 MDHEN and CDR2 SYDVKM. This CDR3 region has 14 residues. J was trimmed by 4 bases and V by 4 bases; bases with no gene match: 6. The CDR3, as DNA: TGTGCCAGCAGTTCTCGACAGGGGTTGTACGAGCAGTACTTC. The encoded protein is CASSSRQGLYEQYF.

This clone turned up a few times. The rearrangement uses TRBV9 and TRBJ2-1; possible D gene TRBD2, 5 bases. V gave up 0 bases and J gave up 9 bases, with 13 bases separating them. Germline values: CDR1 SGDLS, CDR2 YYNGEE. The CDR3 has 14 residues. The CDR3: CASSVEGGGSEQFF. The CDR3 DNA sequence: TGTGCCAGCAGCGTAGAAGGAGGTGGCTCTGAGCAGTTCTTC.

The chain links TRBV11-2 to TRBJ2-5; D not resolved. Trimming shortened V by 0 bases and J by 5 bases, and 7 bases separated the two germline ends. CDR1 is SGHAT and CDR2 is FQNNGV in the germline V gene. This CDR3 spans 13 amino acids. CDR3 nucleotides: TGTGCCAGCAGCTTAGAGTGGCGGGAGACCCAGTACTTC. Its protein product is CASSLEWRETQYF.

A few counts support this clone. The rearrangement uses TRBV7-2 and TRBJ1-4; 8 positions match TRBD1. The CDR3 is made up of 14 amino acids. In germline, CDR1 is SGHTA, CDR2 FQGNSA. V lost 3 bases and J lost 6; bases outside the gene matches: 3. In DNA, the CDR3 is TGTGCCAGCAGCTTGACAGGGGTGTATGAAAAACTGTTTTTT. Translated, it gives CASSLTGVYEKLFF.

This clone has a handful of counts. The chain joins TRBV7-2 to TRBJ1-1; possible D gene TRBD1, 5 bases. In germline, CDR1 is SGHTA, CDR2 FQGNSA. This CDR3 has 13 residues. Trimming left V 3 bases short and J 7 bases short, with 12 bases between. Here the CDR3 reads CASSLIGADEAFF. CDR3 sequence (DNA): TGTGCCAGCAGCTTGATAGGGGCGGATGAAGCTTTCTTT.

V and J are TRBV7-2 and TRBJ2-7; 12 bases match TRBD2. This CDR3 has 18 residues. Losses at the gene ends were 5 bases for V and 4 bases for J; bases not matched to a gene: 15. The germline gives CDR1 SGHTA, CDR2 FQGNSA. For the CDR3, the DNA is TGTGCCAGCAGCCCGACTAGCGGGGGTGCCGACCTCCAATACGAGCAGTACTTC. This gives the protein CASSPTSGGADLQYEQYF.

The rearrangement uses TRBV13 and TRBJ2-7; no clear D. The CDR3 has 12 residues. The germline V and J ends were trimmed by 1 base and 2 bases, with 3 bases remaining between them. The germline V gene has CDR1 PRHDT and CDR2 FYEKMQ (reference sequence). Here the CDR3 DNA reads TGTGCCAGCAGCTTAGTTACCTACGAGCAGTACTTC. Its translation is CASSLVTYEQYF.